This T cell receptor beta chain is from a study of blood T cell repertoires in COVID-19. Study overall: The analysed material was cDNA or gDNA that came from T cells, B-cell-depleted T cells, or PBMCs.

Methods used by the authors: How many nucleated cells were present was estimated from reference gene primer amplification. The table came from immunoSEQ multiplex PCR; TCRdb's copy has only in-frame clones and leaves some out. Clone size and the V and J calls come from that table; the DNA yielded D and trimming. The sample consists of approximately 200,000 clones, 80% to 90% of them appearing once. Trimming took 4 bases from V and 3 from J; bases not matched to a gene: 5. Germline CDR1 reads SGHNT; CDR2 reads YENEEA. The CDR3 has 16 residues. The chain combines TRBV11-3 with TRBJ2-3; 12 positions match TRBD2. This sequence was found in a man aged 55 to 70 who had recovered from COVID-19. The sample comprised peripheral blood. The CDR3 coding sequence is TGTGCCAGCAGCTCCCGGACTAGCGGGGTAACAGATACGCAGTATTTT. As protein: CASSSRTSGVTDTQYF.